This TCR beta chain stems from a study of CD8 T cells in ankylosing spondylitis. Overall study results and limits: Clones tied to disease were said to be significantly enriched in matched ankylosing spondylitis synovial fluid. Among TCR beta sequences, a motif of several highly homologous variants appeared characteristic of ankylosing spondylitis blood.

After removal of 5 bases from V and 6 bases from J, the junction contained 7 bases not matched to a gene. Per germline, CDR1 LNHNV and CDR2 YYDKDF (reference sequence). There are 15 residues in the CDR3. This clonotype was counted at least ten times. Antigen specificity is unknown. For TCR beta, libraries came from quantitative 5'-RACE with molecular barcodes. A single record per CDR3 protein comes from TCRdb applying MiXCR to the 5' RACE reads. The table lists tens of thousands of distinct CDR3 sequences, about 31% of them singletons. Input material: synovial fluid, either unsorted or a sorted T cell fraction (not recorded which). The receptor was isolated from a male donor with ankylosing spondylitis. This chain connects TRBV15 to TRBJ2-1; 10 bases map to TRBD2. CDR3 sequence (DNA): TGTGCCACCAGCCAAAGGACTAGCGGCCTCAATGAGCAGTTCTTC. Its translation is CATSQRTSGLNEQFF.